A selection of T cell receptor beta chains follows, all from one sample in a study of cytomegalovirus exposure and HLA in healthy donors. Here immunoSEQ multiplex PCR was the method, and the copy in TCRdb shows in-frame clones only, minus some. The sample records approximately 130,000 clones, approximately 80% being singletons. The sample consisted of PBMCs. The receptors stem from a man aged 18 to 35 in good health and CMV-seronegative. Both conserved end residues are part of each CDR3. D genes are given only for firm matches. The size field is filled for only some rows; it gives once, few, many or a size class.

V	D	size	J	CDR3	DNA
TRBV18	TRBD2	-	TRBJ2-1	CASSPLAGGDYNEQFF	TGTGCCAGCTCACCTCTAGCGGGGGGCGACTACAATGAGCAGTTCTTC
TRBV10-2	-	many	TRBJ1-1	CASRHLNTEAFF	TGCGCCAGCAGACACCTTAACACTGAAGCTTTCTTT
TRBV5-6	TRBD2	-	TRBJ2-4	CASSLLGGGGGKNIQYF	TGTGCCAGCAGCTTACTGGGCGGGGGGGGCGGGAAAAACATTCAGTACTTC
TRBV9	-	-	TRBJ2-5	CASSVGGGGTRYQETQYF	TGTGCCAGCAGCGTGGGGGGGGGTGGGACAAGGTACCAAGAGACCCAGTACTTC
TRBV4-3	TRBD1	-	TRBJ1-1	CASSTGLGTEAFF	TGCGCCAGTTCGACAGGGTTGGGCACTGAAGCTTTCTTT
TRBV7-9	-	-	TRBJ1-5	CASSLAQGGNQPQHF	TGTGCCAGCAGCTTAGCCCAAGGAGGCAATCAGCCCCAGCATTTT
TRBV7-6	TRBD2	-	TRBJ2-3	CASSLGLAGSTDTQYF	TGTGCCAGCAGCTTAGGACTAGCGGGGAGCACAGATACGCAGTATTTT
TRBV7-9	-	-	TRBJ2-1	CASSLVQGYNEQFF	TGTGCCAGCAGCTTAGTACAGGGTTACAATGAGCAGTTCTTC
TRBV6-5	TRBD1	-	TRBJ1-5	CASRPDRNQPQHF	TGTGCCAGCAGACCGGACAGGAATCAGCCCCAGCATTTT
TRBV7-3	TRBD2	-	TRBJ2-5	CASSFSGGPQETQYF	TGTGCCAGCAGCTTTAGCGGGGGGCCGCAAGAGACCCAGTACTTC
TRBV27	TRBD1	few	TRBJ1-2	CASSLSLFDRGWYGYTF	TGTGCCAGCAGTTTATCCCTTTTCGACAGGGGGTGGTATGGCTACACCTTC